These T cell receptor beta chains were read from a single sample in a study of cytomegalovirus exposure and HLA in healthy donors. Sequencing used immunoSEQ multiplex PCR; TCRdb keeps in-frame clones, though not all of them. The table includes around 120,000 clones, 70% to 80% detected once. The sequenced sample consisted of PBMCs. The receptors originated from a woman aged 45 to 65 in good health and CMV-seropositive. Each CDR3 is given with its conserved first and last residue. The order of the fields is D gene, V gene, J gene, clone size, CDR3 protein, CDR3 DNA. The D gene is left open where the match is weak. Not all rows give a size; the values are once, few, many and, for expanded clones, a class.

d_call: NA; v_call: TRBV5-1; j_call: TRBJ1-3; clone_size: NA; cdr3_aa: CASSLDEMRDTIYF; cdr3_nt: TGCGCCAGCAGCTTGGACGAGATGCGGGACACCATATATTTT
d_call: NA; v_call: TRBV28; j_call: TRBJ1-2; clone_size: NA; cdr3_aa: CASSFTREVTTF; cdr3_nt: TGTGCCAGCAGTTTTACAAGGGAGGTTACTACCTTC
d_call: NA; v_call: TRBV5-1; j_call: TRBJ1-2; clone_size: NA; cdr3_aa: CASSPGGGLDGYGYTF; cdr3_nt: TGCGCCAGCAGCCCGGGCGGGGGGCTTGATGGCTATGGCTACACCTTC
d_call: NA; v_call: TRBV28; j_call: TRBJ1-1; clone_size: NA; cdr3_aa: CASRAGVSDTEAFF; cdr3_nt: TGTGCCAGCAGAGCGGGTGTCAGTGACACTGAAGCTTTCTTT
d_call: TRBD2; v_call: TRBV7-7; j_call: TRBJ2-7; clone_size: NA; cdr3_aa: CASSVGLAGYEQYF; cdr3_nt: TGTGCCAGCAGCGTAGGACTAGCGGGATACGAGCAGTACTTC
d_call: TRBD1; v_call: TRBV5-1; j_call: TRBJ1-1; clone_size: NA; cdr3_aa: CASSQDRGEAFF; cdr3_nt: TGCGCCAGCAGCCAGGACAGGGGGGAAGCTTTCTTT
d_call: NA; v_call: TRBV19; j_call: TRBJ1-4; clone_size: NA; cdr3_aa: CASSGQIATNEKLFF; cdr3_nt: TGTGCCAGTAGTGGACAGATTGCAACTAATGAAAAACTGTTTTTT
d_call: NA; v_call: TRBV30; j_call: TRBJ2-3; clone_size: NA; cdr3_aa: CAWNGQLADSDTDTQYF; cdr3_nt: TGTGCCTGGAATGGACAGCTGGCGGACTCAGACACAGATACGCAGTATTTT
d_call: NA; v_call: TRBV27; j_call: TRBJ2-7; clone_size: NA; cdr3_aa: CASSLGQIYEQYF; cdr3_nt: TGTGCCAGCAGTCTAGGACAGATCTACGAGCAGTACTTC
d_call: NA; v_call: TRBV7-3; j_call: TRBJ2-7; clone_size: NA; cdr3_aa: CASSFRGGAYEQYF; cdr3_nt: TGTGCCAGCAGCTTTAGGGGGGGGGCCTACGAGCAGTACTTC
d_call: TRBD2; v_call: TRBV7-2; j_call: TRBJ2-7; clone_size: few; cdr3_aa: CASSGWTSGIYEQYF; cdr3_nt: TGTGCCAGCAGCGGATGGACTAGCGGGATTTACGAGCAGTACTTC
d_call: NA; v_call: TRBV11-2; j_call: TRBJ2-5; clone_size: NA; cdr3_aa: CASSWGVTQETQYF; cdr3_nt: TGTGCCAGCAGCTGGGGGGTTACTCAAGAGACCCAGTACTTC
d_call: NA; v_call: TRBV4-3; j_call: TRBJ2-7; clone_size: NA; cdr3_aa: CASSHIGGVYEQYF; cdr3_nt: TGCGCCAGCAGCCATATAGGAGGGGTCTACGAGCAGTACTTC
d_call: NA; v_call: TRBV28; j_call: TRBJ1-2; clone_size: NA; cdr3_aa: CASSSPFRGYGYTF; cdr3_nt: TGTGCCAGCAGTTCTCCCTTCAGAGGCTATGGCTACACCTTC
d_call: TRBD1; v_call: TRBV6-5; j_call: TRBJ2-7; clone_size: few; cdr3_aa: CASTGTGGSYEQYF; cdr3_nt: TGTGCCAGCACCGGGACAGGGGGCTCCTACGAGCAGTACTTC
d_call: TRBD1; v_call: TRBV18; j_call: TRBJ1-3; clone_size: NA; cdr3_aa: CASSPGQGSGNTIYF; cdr3_nt: TGTGCCAGCTCGCCGGGACAGGGCTCTGGAAACACCATATATTTT
d_call: NA; v_call: TRBV30; j_call: TRBJ1-2; clone_size: NA; cdr3_aa: CAWGLLNYGYTF; cdr3_nt: TGTGCCTGGGGACTACTTAACTATGGCTACACCTTC
d_call: NA; v_call: TRBV10-1; j_call: TRBJ1-1; clone_size: NA; cdr3_aa: CASSELGSGTEAFF; cdr3_nt: TGCGCCAGCAGTGAGCTGGGGAGCGGCACTGAAGCTTTCTTT
d_call: NA; v_call: TRBV4-3; j_call: TRBJ1-1; clone_size: NA; cdr3_aa: CASSLGLSNTEAFF; cdr3_nt: TGCGCCAGCAGCTTGGGACTCTCGAACACTGAAGCTTTCTTT
d_call: NA; v_call: TRBV12-5; j_call: TRBJ1-2; clone_size: NA; cdr3_aa: CASGSANNYGYTF; cdr3_nt: TGTGCTAGTGGGAGTGCTAATAACTATGGCTACACCTTC
d_call: NA; v_call: TRBV6-1; j_call: TRBJ1-3; clone_size: once; cdr3_aa: CASSEDNSRNTIYF; cdr3_nt: TGTGCCAGCAGTGAAGATAACAGCCGAAACACCATATATTTT
d_call: NA; v_call: TRBV6-1; j_call: TRBJ2-5; clone_size: NA; cdr3_aa: CASSPWGEETQYF; cdr3_nt: TGTGCCAGCAGCCCCTGGGGGGAAGAGACCCAGTACTTC
d_call: NA; v_call: TRBV4-1; j_call: TRBJ2-7; clone_size: few; cdr3_aa: CASSQDIQGGGYEQYF; cdr3_nt: TGCGCCAGCAGCCAAGATATTCAGGGGGGAGGCTACGAGCAGTACTTC
d_call: NA; v_call: TRBV27; j_call: TRBJ2-1; clone_size: NA; cdr3_aa: CASATNRVHEQFF; cdr3_nt: TGTGCCAGCGCCACCAACAGGGTCCATGAGCAGTTCTTC
d_call: TRBD1; v_call: TRBV30; j_call: TRBJ1-2; clone_size: NA; cdr3_aa: CAWKKGQGKDGYTF; cdr3_nt: TGTGCCTGGAAGAAGGGACAGGGTAAGGATGGCTACACCTTC
d_call: NA; v_call: TRBV30; j_call: TRBJ1-2; clone_size: NA; cdr3_aa: CAWSVSYGYTF; cdr3_nt: TGTGCCTGGAGCGTGAGCTATGGCTACACCTTC
d_call: NA; v_call: TRBV5-4; j_call: TRBJ1-2; clone_size: NA; cdr3_aa: CASSFEGGGRDGYTF; cdr3_nt: TGTGCCAGCAGCTTTGAGGGTGGCGGCCGGGATGGCTACACCTTC
d_call: NA; v_call: TRBV28; j_call: TRBJ1-2; clone_size: NA; cdr3_aa: CASSLFEAGSGSF; cdr3_nt: TGTGCCAGCAGTTTATTTGAAGCTGGCAGCGGAAGCTTC
d_call: NA; v_call: TRBV7-2; j_call: TRBJ2-3; clone_size: NA; cdr3_aa: CASSLSSTDTQYF; cdr3_nt: TGTGCCAGCAGCCTGTCTAGCACAGATACGCAGTATTTT
d_call: NA; v_call: TRBV6-1; j_call: TRBJ2-1; clone_size: NA; cdr3_aa: CASSGYRYNEQFF; cdr3_nt: TGTGCCAGCAGTGGTTACAGGTACAATGAGCAGTTCTTC
d_call: NA; v_call: TRBV6-6; j_call: TRBJ2-7; clone_size: few; cdr3_aa: CASSYSKPYEQYF; cdr3_nt: TGTGCCAGCAGTTACTCGAAGCCCTACGAGCAGTACTTC
d_call: NA; v_call: TRBV19; j_call: TRBJ2-7; clone_size: NA; cdr3_aa: CASSIDQEDEQYF; cdr3_nt: TGTGCCAGTAGTATAGATCAGGAGGACGAGCAGTACTTC
d_call: NA; v_call: TRBV5-6; j_call: TRBJ2-7; clone_size: NA; cdr3_aa: CASSSPLQGTYEQYF; cdr3_nt: TGTGCCAGCAGCTCCCCTCTACAGGGAACCTACGAGCAGTACTTC
d_call: NA; v_call: TRBV18; j_call: TRBJ1-2; clone_size: NA; cdr3_aa: CASSPQQENNGYTF; cdr3_nt: TGTGCCAGCTCGCCACAACAGGAAAACAATGGCTACACCTTC
d_call: NA; v_call: TRBV30; j_call: TRBJ1-1; clone_size: NA; cdr3_aa: CAWRTRQVNTEAFF; cdr3_nt: TGTGCCTGGAGAACCCGACAGGTAAACACTGAAGCTTTCTTT
d_call: NA; v_call: TRBV5-4; j_call: TRBJ2-3; clone_size: NA; cdr3_aa: CASSLAGGYADTQYF; cdr3_nt: TGTGCCAGCAGCTTGGCCGGGGGATATGCAGATACGCAGTATTTT
d_call: NA; v_call: TRBV11-2; j_call: TRBJ2-7; clone_size: NA; cdr3_aa: CASSPGLSGVEQYF; cdr3_nt: TGTGCCAGCAGCCCGGGACTGTCTGGAGTCGAGCAGTACTTC
d_call: TRBD2; v_call: TRBV2; j_call: TRBJ2-3; clone_size: NA; cdr3_aa: CASSEGLAGGLRTQYF; cdr3_nt: TGTGCCAGCAGTGAGGGACTAGCGGGAGGGCTTCGTACGCAGTATTTT
d_call: TRBD1; v_call: TRBV4-2; j_call: TRBJ1-1; clone_size: NA; cdr3_aa: CASSQNRGRSTEAFF; cdr3_nt: TGTGCCAGCAGCCAAAACAGGGGACGGAGCACTGAAGCTTTCTTT
d_call: TRBD1; v_call: TRBV29-1; j_call: TRBJ2-7; clone_size: NA; cdr3_aa: CSVDQGQGYGEQYF; cdr3_nt: TGCAGCGTTGATCAAGGACAGGGGTATGGTGAGCAGTACTTC
d_call: NA; v_call: TRBV29-1; j_call: TRBJ2-7; clone_size: NA; cdr3_aa: CSVGGGGSSYEQYF; cdr3_nt: TGCAGCGTTGGAGGGGGAGGGAGCTCCTACGAGCAGTACTTC
d_call: TRBD1; v_call: TRBV5-6; j_call: TRBJ1-1; clone_size: NA; cdr3_aa: CASSLGRQGSTEAFF; cdr3_nt: TGTGCCAGCAGCTTGGGACGACAGGGGTCCACTGAAGCTTTCTTT